Following are 24 T cell receptor beta chains from one sample sequenced in a study of regulatory T cells in long-lasting Graves disease (dated by TCRdb to the early 2020s). Interpreted using the paper, the time point label stands for: newly diagnosed GD, antithyroid drugs for less than 3 months. For both TCR sequencing and RNA sequencing, RNA was extracted from PBMCs using TRIzol. The library relied on multiplex PCR. TCRdb names Illumina HiSeq 4000 as the instrument used. iRepertoire HTBI primers and Arm-PCR amplification of CDR3 regions were used to construct TCR beta libraries. TCRdb itself trimmed the public reads at Q25 with fastp, ran MiXCR and retained productive beta chains. Here each entry gathers all rows of one CDR3 protein and keeps the most common genes and DNA. The sample data list approximately 250,000 distinct CDR3 sequences, and around 18% of these were observed just once. Clones ranked in the top ten supply approximately 24% of the sample.

Here the sequenced sample was peripheral blood mononuclear cells (PBMCs), taken at new diagnosis, from a patient treated with antithyroid drugs. The source is a female donor with Graves disease.

In its sample, this clonotype was seen many times. The chain employs TRBV20-1 and TRBJ2-1; weak D call: TRBD1 (5 bases). V was clipped by 6 bases and J by 3 bases, with 12 bases between them. CDR1 is DFQATT and CDR2 is SNEGSKA in the germline V gene (reference sequence). This CDR3 is 13 amino acids long. DNA for the CDR3: TGCAGTGCAACCGACAGCTACTACAATGAGCAGTTCTTC. Translating gives CSATDSYYNEQFF.

This clonotype showed up many times. V is TRBV4-1 and J is TRBJ1-1; no reliable D call. CDR1 is MGHRA, CDR2 YSYEKL, per germline. Deletions cut 0 bases from V and 0 bases from J, with 11 bases between. The CDR3 has 16 amino acids. The CDR3: CASSQETTLMNTEAFF. The CDR3 DNA reads TGCGCCAGCAGCCAAGAAACAACACTCATGAACACTGAAGCTTTCTTT.

This clonotype was observed at least ten times. The rearrangement links TRBV30 to TRBJ1-1, with D perhaps matching TRBD1 (6 bases). The length of the CDR3 is 13 residues. Deletions cut 3 bases from V and 5 bases from J, with 13 bases between. CDR1 and CDR2 (germline): GTSNPN, SVGIG (reference sequence). This chain's CDR3 is CAWRQGLWTEAFF. The CDR3, as DNA: TGTGCCTGGAGGCAGGGGCTTTGGACTGAAGCTTTCTTT.

This clonotype was detected only a few times. V and J are TRBV6-1 and TRBJ1-3; the D is unclear. Trimming removed 6 bases from V and 4 bases from J, with 10 bases in between. CDR3 length: 13 amino acids. Germline V lookup: CDR1 MNHNS, CDR2 SASEGT. CDR3 bases: TGTGCCAGCAGACAGATTTCGGGAAACACCATATATTTT. Protein: CASRQISGNTIYF.

For this clonotype: A clone one base away is much larger, so this may be a read error. The chain couples TRBV19 to TRBJ1-1; perhaps TRBD1 as D (6 bases). Germline lookup yields CDR1 LNHDA and CDR2 SQIVND (reference sequence). The CDR3 sequence is 13 residues long. Trimming shortened V by 9 bases and J by 2 bases, and 13 bases separated the two germline ends. The CDR3 here is CASAQGFNTEAFF. CDR3 bases: TGTGCCAGCGCACAGGGCTTCAACACTGAAGCTTTCTTT. Full variable domain (rest looked up from reference TRBV19 and TRBJ1-1): DGGITQSPKYLFRKEGQNVTLSCEQNLNHDAMYWYRQDPGQGLRLIYYSQIVNDFQKGDIAEGYSVSREKKESFPLTVTSAQKNPTAFYLCASAQGFNTEAFFGQGTRLTVV.

Many counts were recorded for this clonotype. The genes are TRBV20-1 and TRBJ2-3; 14 bases fit TRBD2. The CDR3 is 15 residues long. Germline V gene sequence: CDR1 DFQATT, CDR2 SNEGSKA (reference sequence). Trimming cost V 3 bases and J 3 bases; bases outside gene matches: 2. The CDR3 loop is CSASRLAGGTDTQYF. CDR3 sequence (DNA): TGCAGTGCTAGCCGACTAGCGGGAGGGACAGATACGCAGTATTTT.

This clonotype has a handful of counts. The rearrangement joins TRBV29-1 to TRBJ2-1; TRBD2 is a possible D gene (6 bases). The CDR3 loop spans 12 amino acids. Germline assignment: CDR1 SQVTM and CDR2 ANQGSEA. V lost 6 bases and J 7 bases, leaving 13 bases between the germline ends. CDR3 residues: CSVLPGENEQFF. DNA of the CDR3: TGCAGCGTCCTTCCGGGGGAGAATGAGCAGTTCTTC.

There are many counts of this clonotype. This chain uses TRBV19 with TRBJ1-2; TRBD1 is a possible D gene (6 bases). Germline CDR1 is LNHDA and CDR2 is SQIVND (reference sequence). V gave up 1 base and J gave up 4 bases, with 16 bases separating them. The CDR3 totals 16 residues. CDR3 DNA sequence: TGTGCCAGTAGTATAGTTTCGGGGGCAGTCGCCTATGGCTACACCTTC. This sequence encodes CASSIVSGAVAYGYTF.

V is TRBV27 and J is TRBJ2-3; D gene ambiguous. The V and J ends lost 3 bases and 6 bases respectively, with 13 bases between them. The germline gives CDR1 MNHEY, CDR2 SMNVEV (reference sequence). The CDR3 is 14 amino acids. The CDR3 spells CASSLGNLPDTQYF. The CDR3 DNA follows: TGTGCCAGCAGTTTGGGCAACCTCCCGGATACGCAGTATTTT.

This chain links TRBV19 with TRBJ2-4; D call uncertain. The J call is uncertain, as TRBJ2-7 better fits the DNA end. CDR3 length: 15 amino acids. CDR1 and CDR2 from the germline V gene are LNHDA and SQIVND (reference sequence). The CDR3 bases are TGTGCCAGTAGTATAAACAGCAAATGGGGCTACGAGCAGTACTTC. Translation gives CASSINSKWGYEQYF.

This clonotype was seen ten or more times. The chain is built from TRBV20-1 and TRBJ2-3; unclear D gene. CDR1 and CDR2 from the germline V gene are DFQATT and SNEGSKA (reference sequence). The CDR3 is 14 amino acids. Trimming removed 3 bases at V and 1 base at J, with 11 bases between. The CDR3 bases are TGCAGTGCTAGTTCCTCCCGGGGCACAGATACGCAGTATTTT. This sequence encodes CSASSSRGTDTQYF.

This clonotype was found many times. One end of the junction does not line up with germline, which may come from a read error. The chain employs TRBV5-1 and TRBJ2-7; 9 bases line up with TRBD2. The CDR3 extends over 13 amino acids. CDR1 and CDR2 (germline): SGHRS, YFSETQ. The CDR3 nucleotides read TGTGCCAGCAGTGTAGCGGGGGCCTACGAGCAGTACTTC. Its protein product is CASSVAGAYEQYF.

This clonotype was observed many times. A read error may account for a junction end that differs from germline. V is TRBV18 and J is TRBJ1-1, with D hard to call. Germline V gene lookup returns CDR1 KGHSH and CDR2 LQKENI. The CDR3 spans 13 residues. This chain's CDR3 is CASSPRLNSEAFF. CDR3 in DNA: TGTGCCAGCTCACCACGTCTTAACAGTGAAGCTTTCTTT.

This clonotype was observed at least ten times. The chain recombines TRBV12-3 or TRBV12-4 with TRBJ2-7; D possibly corresponds to TRBD1 (5 bases). V was shortened by 2 bases and J by 3 bases, with 17 bases between the two germline ends. This CDR3 comprises 16 residues. The CDR3 nucleotides read TGTGCCAGCAGTTTACGCCGAGTAAGGGGCGTCTACGAGCAGTACTTC. Encoded protein: CASSLRRVRGVYEQYF.

There are many counts of this clonotype. V gene TRBV2 combines with J gene TRBJ2-5, with unresolved D. The V end was cut by 8 bases, the J end by 3 bases, with 4 bases between. The CDR3 spans 10 residues. Looked up from germline, CDR1 is SNHLY and CDR2 is FYNNEI. This chain's CDR3 is CASQKETQYF. CDR3 bases: TGTGCCAGCCAAAAAGAGACCCAGTACTTC.

The J gene is TRBJ1-1, the V gene TRBV7-2; D remains unclear. V lost 0 bases to trimming and J lost 1 base, with 6 bases between them. Per the germline V gene, CDR1 is SGHTA and CDR2 is FQGNSA. CDR3 length: 14 amino acids. The CDR3 sequence: CASSLARRNTEAFF. The CDR3 coding sequence is TGTGCCAGCAGCTTAGCAAGACGGAACACTGAAGCTTTCTTT.

This clonotype has just a few counts. This may arise from a read error, as a much more abundant clone is one base away. CDR3 sequence (DNA): TGTGCCAGCAACCCCCGTCGGGTTCCTAATGAAAAACTGTTTTTT. Its protein product is CASNPRRVPNEKLFF. The chain recombines TRBV7-2 with TRBJ1-4; D remains ambiguous. V was trimmed by 7 bases and J by 3 bases, leaving 15 bases between them. The CDR3 contains 15 residues. CDR1 is SGHTA and CDR2 is FQGNSA in the germline V gene.

This clonotype was picked up many times. The chain recombines TRBV2 with TRBJ2-3, with a tentative D call TRBD1 (6 bases). The CDR3 has 12 residues. The V gene's germline CDR1 is SNHLY and CDR2 FYNNEI. V gave up 4 bases and J gave up 5 bases, with 7 bases separating them. CDR3 sequence (DNA): TGTGCCAGCAGTGTCAGGGGAGATACGCAGTATTTT. Translation gives CASSVRGDTQYF.

This clonotype was counted only a few times. A read error may account for a junction end that differs from germline. The genes are TRBV7-9 and TRBJ2-5; 9 bases are shared with TRBD1. The CDR3 is made up of 14 amino acids. From germline, CDR1 is SEHNR and CDR2 FQNEAQ (reference sequence). CDR3 sequence: CASSSDRTGAPVDF. CDR3 coding DNA: TGTGCCAGCAGCTCAGACCGGACAGGGGCCCCGGTGGACTTC.

This clonotype was counted many times. This rearrangement joins TRBV4-1 to TRBJ2-1, with 7 bases fitting TRBD1. J was trimmed by 4 bases and V by 3 bases; bases with no gene match: 0. This CDR3 spans 13 amino acids. Per germline, CDR1 MGHRA and CDR2 YSYEKL. CDR3 sequence: CASSQGQYNEQFF. For the CDR3, the DNA is TGCGCCAGCAGCCAGGGACAGTACAATGAGCAGTTCTTC.

This clonotype has ten or more counts. CDR3 nucleotides: TGTGCCACCAGTGAGAAAAGAGCGGGTACCGGGGAGCTGTTTTTT. Amino acids: CATSEKRAGTGELFF. V is TRBV24-1 and J is TRBJ2-2, with D possibly matching TRBD2 (6 bases). CDR1 is KGHDR and CDR2 is SFDVKD in the germline V gene. CDR3 length: 15 residues. Trimming cost V 4 bases and J 5 bases, with 13 bases left between them.

This clonotype was seen repeatedly, ten times or more. V is TRBV12-3 or TRBV12-4 and J is TRBJ2-7; 9 nucleotides line up with TRBD1. Trimming at V came to 6 bases and at J to 4 bases, leaving 7 bases not matched to a gene. This CDR3 has 14 residues. DNA of the CDR3: TGTGCCAGCAGCTTCGGGACAGGGTTATACGAGCAGTACTTC. Protein: CASSFGTGLYEQYF.

This clonotype was seen at least ten times. V gene TRBV12-3 or TRBV12-4 combines with J gene TRBJ2-1; D is perhaps TRBD2 (5 bases). Trimming removed 6 bases from V and 3 bases from J, with 15 bases in between. The CDR3 has 15 amino acids. CDR3 DNA: TGTGCCAGCAGGCAAGTGGGGAGCCGCTACAATGAGCAGTTCTTC. It codes for CASRQVGSRYNEQFF.

This chain joins TRBV11-1 and TRBJ2-2; 11 bases are a match to TRBD2. The V gene's germline CDR1 is SGHAT and CDR2 FQDESV (reference sequence). This CDR3 is 15 amino acids long. Germline trimming cut 1 base from V and 8 bases from J; bases unmatched to any gene: 3. CDR3 DNA sequence: TGTGCCAGCAGCTTAGACCGGACTAGCGGGGGGGAGCTGTTTTTT. It translates to CASSLDRTSGGELFF.